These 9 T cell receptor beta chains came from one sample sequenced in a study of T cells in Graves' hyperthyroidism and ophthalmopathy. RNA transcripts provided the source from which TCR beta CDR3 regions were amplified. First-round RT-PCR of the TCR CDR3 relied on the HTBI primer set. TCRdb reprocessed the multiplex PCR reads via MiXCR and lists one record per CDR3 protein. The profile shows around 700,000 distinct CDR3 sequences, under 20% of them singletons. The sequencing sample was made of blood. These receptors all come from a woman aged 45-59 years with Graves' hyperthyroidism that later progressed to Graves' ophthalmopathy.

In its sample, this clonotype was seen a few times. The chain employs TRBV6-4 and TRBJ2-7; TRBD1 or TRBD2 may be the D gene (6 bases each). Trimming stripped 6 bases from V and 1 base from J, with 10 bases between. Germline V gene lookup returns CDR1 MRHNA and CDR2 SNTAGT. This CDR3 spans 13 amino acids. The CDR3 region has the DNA TGTGCCAGCAGGAAGGGGGGATCCTACGAGCAGTACTTC. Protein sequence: CASRKGGSYEQYF.

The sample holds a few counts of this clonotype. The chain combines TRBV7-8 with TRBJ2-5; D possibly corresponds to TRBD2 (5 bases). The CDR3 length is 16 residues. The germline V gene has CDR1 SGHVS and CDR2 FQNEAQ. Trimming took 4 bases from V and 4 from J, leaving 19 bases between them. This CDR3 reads CASSWGDGPDPETQYF. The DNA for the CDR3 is TGTGCCAGCAGCTGGGGAGATGGGCCAGATCCAGAGACCCAGTACTTC.

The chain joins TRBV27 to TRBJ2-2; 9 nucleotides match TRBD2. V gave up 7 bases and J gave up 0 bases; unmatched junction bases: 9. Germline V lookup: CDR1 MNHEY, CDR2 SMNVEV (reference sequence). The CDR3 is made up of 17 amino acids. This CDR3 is CASTPIGLATNTGELFF. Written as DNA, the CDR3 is TGTGCCAGCACCCCGATCGGACTAGCGACGAACACCGGGGAGCTGTTTTTT.

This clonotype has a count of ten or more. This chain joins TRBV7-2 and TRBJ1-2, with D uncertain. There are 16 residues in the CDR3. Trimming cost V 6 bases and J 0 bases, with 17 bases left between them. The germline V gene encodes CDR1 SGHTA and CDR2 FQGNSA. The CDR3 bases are TGTGCCAGCAGAAGAGAAGCTGGACTAGCTAACTATGGCTACACCTTC. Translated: CASRREAGLANYGYTF.

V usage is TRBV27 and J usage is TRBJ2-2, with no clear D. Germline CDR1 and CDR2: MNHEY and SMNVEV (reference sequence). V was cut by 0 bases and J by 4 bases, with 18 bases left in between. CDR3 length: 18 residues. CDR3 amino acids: CASSLSDPGQPFTGELFF. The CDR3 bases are TGTGCCAGCAGTTTATCGGACCCGGGTCAACCCTTCACCGGGGAGCTGTTTTTT.

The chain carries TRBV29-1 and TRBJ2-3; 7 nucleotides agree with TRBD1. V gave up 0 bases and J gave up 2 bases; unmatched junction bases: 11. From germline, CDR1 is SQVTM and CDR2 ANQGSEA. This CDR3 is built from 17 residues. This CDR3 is CSVEDPDDRAATDTQYF. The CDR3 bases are TGCAGCGTTGAAGATCCCGACGACAGGGCGGCCACAGATACGCAGTATTTT.

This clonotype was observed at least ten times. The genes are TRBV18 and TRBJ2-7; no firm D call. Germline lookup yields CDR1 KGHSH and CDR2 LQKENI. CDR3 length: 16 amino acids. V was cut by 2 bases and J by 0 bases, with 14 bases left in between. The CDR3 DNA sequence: TGTGCCAGCTCACCAAAAGGTGGTCCGAGCTCCTACGAGCAGTACTTC. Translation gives CASSPKGGPSSYEQYF.

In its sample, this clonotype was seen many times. The CDR3 protein is CASRDPPNTEAFF. The DNA for the CDR3 is TGTGCCAGCAGAGATCCACCGAACACTGAAGCTTTCTTT. This sequence joins TRBV12-3 or TRBV12-4 and TRBJ1-1, with no clear D. The V and J ends lost 6 bases and 1 base respectively, with 9 bases between them. This CDR3 has 13 residues.

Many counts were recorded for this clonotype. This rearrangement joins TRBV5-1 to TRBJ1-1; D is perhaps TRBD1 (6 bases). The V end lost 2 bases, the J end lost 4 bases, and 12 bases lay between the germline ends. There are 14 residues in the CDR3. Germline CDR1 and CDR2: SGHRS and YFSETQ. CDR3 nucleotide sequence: TGCGCCAGCAGCTTACCACTGGACAGCACTGAAGCTTTCTTT. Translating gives CASSLPLDSTEAFF.